This T cell receptor (beta chain) was retrieved from a study of control samples from healthy donors and cancer patients. Assay: immunoSEQ multiplex PCR; the TCRdb copy retains only in-frame clones and omits some. The repertoire has about 83,000 clones, roughly 91% of them found once; the top ten carry roughly a sixth. The TCR comes from a man aged 50 or older in good health. Sequenced sample: blood.

The CDR3 here is CASSPGPTNTEAFF. The DNA for the CDR3 is TGCGCCAGCAGCCCGGGTCCCACGAACACTGAAGCTTTCTTT. V usage is TRBV4-3 and J usage is TRBJ1-1; D is ambiguous. Germline assignment: CDR1 LGHNA and CDR2 YSLEER. V shed 4 bases and J shed 1 base, with 10 bases lying between them. The CDR3 is made up of 14 amino acids.